This T cell receptor (delta chain) derives from a study of γδ T cells in repeated Plasmodium falciparum infection. As for the study in general: Malian samples came from no-transmission periods or across acute febrile malaria episodes. General observations from the study: Compared with Australian children, Malian Vdelta2-negative repertoires seemed more clonal, less diverse, less shared.

CDR1 is TSWWSYY and CDR2 is QGS in the germline V gene. CDR3 length: 19 residues. Unmatched junction bases numbered 18, after V lost 8 bases and J lost 0 bases. Gammadelta T cells were flow-sorted from PBMC into Vgamma9/Vdelta2+ and Vdelta2-negative populations for bulk analysis. Turning to this clone: Its antigen is as yet unknown. The protein in TCRdb stems from a much larger clone and differs at residue 13 from this DNA's translation, likely a read error; here the protein is translated from the DNA.

Both TRG and TRD chains were sequenced from each sorted sample. TCRdb made new clone calls on the multiplex PCR reads using CATT. Among more than 70,000 delta-chain clones listed, roughly 0.98% were seen once. This receptor was taken from a pool of human donors (malaria-infected and uninfected, not separated). Specimen: gamma-delta T cells from blood. V is TRDV1 and J is TRDJ1, with 10 bases that match TRDD3. The J gene, missing from TCRdb, was assigned here through DNA to germline matching. CDR3 amino acids: CALSFAGGYRLRDTDKLIF. CDR3 DNA sequence: TGTGCTCTTTCCTTCGCTGGGGGATATCGACTCCGCGACACCGATAAACTCATCTTT.